What follows are 23 T cell receptor beta chains derived from one specimen sequenced in a study of technical replicates of blood from several donors. Clones were read by immunoSEQ multiplex PCR, and TCRdb kept only the in-frame ones, dropping some. The sample lists about 56,000 clones; about 95% were seen once. The specimen sequenced was PBMCs. Receptors originate from a human donor in good health. Some clones in this sample may be carry-over from other donors' samples.

V is TRBV30 and J is TRBJ1-2; 10 positions agree with TRBD1. V lost 2 bases and J lost 8; bases outside the gene matches: 8. The CDR3 has 14 amino acids. Germline V lookup: CDR1 GTSNPN, CDR2 SVGIG (reference sequence). The DNA for the CDR3 is TGTGCCTGGAGTCCATCAGGGACAGGGGCCGGCTACACCTTC. Translating gives CAWSPSGTGAGYTF.

V and J are TRBV7-9 and TRBJ1-1; unclear D gene. Germline assignment: CDR1 SEHNR and CDR2 FQNEAQ (reference sequence). The CDR3 runs 15 residues. V was trimmed by 5 bases and J by 0 bases, leaving 13 bases between them. CDR3: CASSASTDLNTEAFF. The CDR3 bases are TGTGCCAGCAGCGCCTCCACGGACTTGAACACTGAAGCTTTCTTT.

Written as DNA, the CDR3 is TGTGCCAGCAGTGTAAGCGGTGCGAACACCGGGGAGCTGTTTTTT. This codes for CASSVSGANTGELFF. This chain links TRBV2 with TRBJ2-2, with a weak D call TRBD2 (5 bases). Germline values: CDR1 SNHLY, CDR2 FYNNEI. The V gene lost 4 bases and the J gene lost 0 bases, with 9 bases spanning the gap. This CDR3 is 15 amino acids long.

V gene TRBV4-3 combines with J gene TRBJ2-4; 9 nucleotides match TRBD1. Trimming took 0 bases from V and 7 from J; bases not matched to a gene: 10. This CDR3 is built from 17 residues. In germline, CDR1 is LGHNA, CDR2 YSLEER. CDR3 amino acids: CASSQDYGTGRRNIQYF. In nucleotides, the CDR3 is TGCGCCAGCAGCCAAGATTACGGGACAGGGAGGAGGAACATTCAGTACTTC.

This rearrangement joins TRBV5-6 to TRBJ2-2; TRBD1 aligns across 7 bases. Trimming at V came to 2 bases and at J to 2 bases, leaving 6 bases not matched to a gene. In germline, CDR1 is SGHDT, CDR2 YYEEEE. This CDR3 has 16 residues. The chain's CDR3 is CASSFWQGVNTGELFF. As DNA, the CDR3 is TGTGCCAGCAGCTTCTGGCAGGGGGTTAACACCGGGGAGCTGTTTTTT.

As to this clone: At the DNA level, this CDR3 is encoded by other sequences in the same sample as well. The chain employs TRBV5-1 and TRBJ2-2; 8 bases agree with TRBD2. The germline CDR1 and CDR2 sequences are SGHRS and YFSETQ. The ends lost 4 bases at V and 2 bases at J; junction bases unmatched: 4. This CDR3 has 15 amino acids. Here the CDR3 reads CASSPGTSNTGELFF. CDR3 bases: TGCGCCAGCAGCCCCGGGACTAGTAACACCGGGGAGCTGTTTTTT.

This chain links TRBV5-1 with TRBJ2-3; 11 nucleotides align to TRBD1. Per the germline V gene, CDR1 is SGHRS and CDR2 is YFSETQ. The CDR3 covers 18 residues. V lost 0 bases, J lost 0 bases, and 6 bases stayed unmatched. Here the CDR3 reads CASSLGSGTGGSTDTQYF. The CDR3 DNA is TGCGCCAGCAGCTTGGGTTCCGGGACAGGGGGTAGCACAGATACGCAGTATTTT.

The chain joins TRBV27 to TRBJ2-7; D uncertain. V was clipped by 4 bases and J by 2 bases, with 12 bases between them. The CDR3 contains 14 residues. CDR1 and CDR2 (germline): MNHEY, SMNVEV (reference sequence). The DNA for the CDR3 is TGTGCCAGCAGTTCCAGTTGGAGTACCTACGAGCAGTACTTC. It translates to CASSSSWSTYEQYF.

This clone has a handful of counts. The chain links TRBV30 to TRBJ2-1, with D maybe TRBD1 (6 bases). This CDR3 has 14 residues. V gave up 3 bases and J gave up 1 base, with 10 bases separating them. Per germline, CDR1 GTSNPN and CDR2 SVGIG (reference sequence). For the CDR3, the DNA is TGTGCCTGGAGCCAGGGGCGTTCCTACAATGAGCAGTTCTTC. This sequence encodes CAWSQGRSYNEQFF.

This clone occurred a few times. The chain has TRBV4-1 and TRBJ2-7; 8 bases align to TRBD2. The CDR3 consists of 14 residues. The V gene's germline CDR1 is MGHRA and CDR2 YSYEKL. V was clipped by 5 bases and J by 1 base; unmatched bases: 4. CDR3 sequence reads: CASSGLAGSYEQYF. The CDR3 nucleotides are TGCGCCAGCAGCGGGTTAGCGGGGTCCTACGAGCAGTACTTC.

The CDR3 DNA sequence: TGTGCCTGGACACTAGGAGCTATGAACACTGAAGCTTTCTTT. Translated: CAWTLGAMNTEAFF. The chain couples TRBV30 to TRBJ1-1; D unclear. Trimming took 4 bases from V and 0 from J, leaving 12 bases between them. Germline CDR1 reads GTSNPN; CDR2 reads SVGIG (reference sequence). This CDR3 spans 14 amino acids.

This clone was counted a single time. The chain joins TRBV19 to TRBJ1-5; the D gene is possibly TRBD1 (6 bases). Germline-derived CDR1 and CDR2 are LNHDA and SQIVND (reference sequence). Trimming cost V 7 bases and J 2 bases, with 18 bases left between them. There are 16 residues in the CDR3. CDR3 residues: CASTPGAGVGNQPQHF. CDR3 nucleotides: TGTGCCAGTACCCCAGGGGCAGGGGTGGGCAATCAGCCCCAGCATTTT.

The V call is TRBV4-3, the J call TRBJ2-7; TRBD1 matches at 7 bases. The CDR3 has 13 residues. Germline CDR1 LGHNA, CDR2 YSLEER. V was pared by 4 bases and J by 5 bases, with 5 bases of the junction left unmatched. CDR3 sequence reads: CASSRYGQDEQYF. CDR3 sequence (DNA): TGCGCCAGCAGCCGCTACGGACAGGACGAGCAGTACTTC.

In its sample, this clone was seen once. The V and J genes are TRBV5-8 and TRBJ2-2; 8 bases agree with TRBD1. The CDR3 loop spans 14 amino acids. J was trimmed by 4 bases and V by 3 bases; bases with no gene match: 2. Germline CDR1 and CDR2: SGHTS and YDEGEE. CDR3 bases: TGTGCCAGCAGCTGGACAGGGAGCACCGGGGAGCTGTTTTTT. Translation: CASSWTGSTGELFF. Complete variable domain (other parts from reference TRBV5-8 and TRBJ2-2): EAGVTQSPTHLIKTRGQQATLRCSPISGHTSVYWYQQALGLGLQFLLWYDEGEERNRGNFPPRFSGRQFPNYSSELNVNALELEDSALYLCASSWTGSTGELFFGEGSRLTVL.

The rearrangement links TRBV9 to TRBJ1-1; possibly TRBD1 for D (5 bases). This CDR3 region has 14 residues. Germline-derived CDR1 and CDR2 are SGDLS and YYNGEE. V was clipped by 1 base and J by 3 bases, with 10 bases between them. The CDR3 bases are TGTGCCAGCAGCGTACAGGGTACGGACACTGAAGCTTTCTTT. Protein product: CASSVQGTDTEAFF. Based on the CDR3 plus reference TRBV9 and TRBJ1-1, the full variable domain is DSGVTQTPKHLITATGQRVTLRCSPRSGDLSVYWYQQSLDQGLQFLIQYYNGEERAKGNILERFSAQQFPDLHSELNLSSLELGDSALYFCASSVQGTDTEAFFGQGTRLTVV.

This chain joins TRBV18 and TRBJ2-2; 8 positions agree with TRBD1. The CDR3 is 16 amino acids. The germline V gene encodes CDR1 KGHSH and CDR2 LQKENI. With V trimmed by 2 bases and J by 7 bases, 9 bases remained unmatched. CDR3 sequence reads: CASSPVRTGLNGELFF. The CDR3 DNA follows: TGTGCCAGCTCACCAGTCCGGACAGGGTTAAACGGGGAGCTGTTTTTT. Looking up the rest from reference TRBV18 and TRBJ2-2 gives the full variable domain: NAGVMQNPRHLVRRRGQEARLRCSPMKGHSHVYWYRQLPEEGLKFMVYLQKENIIDESGMPKERFSAEFPKEGPSILRIQQVVRGDSAAYFCASSPVRTGLNGELFFGEGSRLTVL.

The chain combines TRBV6-1 with TRBJ2-7; 9 nucleotides match TRBD1. The CDR3 spans 15 residues. Germline V gene sequence: CDR1 MNHNS, CDR2 SASEGT. Germline trimming cut 5 bases from V and 1 base from J; bases unmatched to any gene: 6. The CDR3 spells CASSKGQGPSYEQYF. As DNA, the CDR3 is TGTGCCAGCAGTAAAGGACAGGGGCCTTCCTACGAGCAGTACTTC.

V usage is TRBV25-1 and J usage is TRBJ2-1, with D unresolved. The CDR3 has 15 amino acids. V gave up 5 bases and J gave up 0 bases, with 11 bases separating them. Germline CDR1 and CDR2: MGHDK and SYGVNS. This chain's CDR3 is CASSNEETSYNEQFF. The CDR3 DNA sequence: TGTGCCAGCAGTAACGAGGAAACCTCCTACAATGAGCAGTTCTTC.

The genes are TRBV30 and TRBJ2-5; 10 bases align to TRBD1. The germline V gene has CDR1 GTSNPN and CDR2 SVGIG (reference sequence). The ends lost 4 bases at V and 5 bases at J; junction bases unmatched: 10. The CDR3 has 15 amino acids. The CDR3 loop reads CAWNRGQGTMETQYF. In DNA, the CDR3 is TGTGCCTGGAATCGGGGACAGGGGACAATGGAGACCCAGTACTTC.

This chain joins TRBV6-6 and TRBJ1-5; TRBD1 matches 9 bases. CDR3 length equals 14 residues. Per germline, CDR1 MNHNY and CDR2 SVGAGI (reference sequence). The V gene end was trimmed by 4 bases and the J gene end by 6 bases; junction bases not matched to a gene: 4. The CDR3: CASSFTGGGQPQHF. Written as DNA, the CDR3 is TGTGCCAGCAGTTTCACAGGGGGCGGTCAGCCCCAGCATTTT.

V is TRBV6-5 and J is TRBJ2-5; D remains unclear. CDR1 is MNHEY and CDR2 is SVGAGI in the germline V gene. V was shortened by 6 bases and J by 7 bases, with 9 bases between the two germline ends. The CDR3 is 11 residues long. As DNA, the CDR3 is TGTGCCAGCAGGCAGGTGGGGACCCAGTACTTC. Its protein product is CASRQVGTQYF.

V and J are TRBV5-1 and TRBJ2-2, with D possibly TRBD1 on 6 matching bases. CDR1 is SGHRS and CDR2 is YFSETQ in the germline V gene. The CDR3 totals 17 residues. Between the trimmed V and J ends, which lost 0 bases and 3 bases, there was a span of 15 bases. CDR3 in amino acids: CASSLEVSGAHTGELFF. The DNA for the CDR3 is TGCGCCAGCAGCTTGGAAGTCTCAGGGGCTCACACCGGGGAGCTGTTTTTT.

The chain uses TRBV6-5 and TRBJ2-7; 10 nucleotides match TRBD1. CDR3 length equals 15 residues. Germline CDR1 and CDR2: MNHEY and SVGAGI. V dropped 5 bases and J dropped 5; count of bases not matched to a gene: 9. The CDR3 here is CASSHTGTGDDEQYF. The CDR3 nucleotides are TGTGCCAGCAGTCACACCGGGACAGGGGATGACGAGCAGTACTTC.